The source of this T cell receptor (beta chain) is a study of T cells in localized non-small cell lung cancer. Trimming took 4 bases from V and 3 from J, leaving 13 bases between them. The CDR3 sequence is 14 residues long. Per germline, CDR1 MGHRA and CDR2 YSYEKL. Libraries were prepared by immunoSEQ multiplex PCR; TCRdb keeps only in-frame clonotypes and omits some of them. The profile covers 100,000 or so clones, with about nine tenths appearing a single time and about 4% taken by the ten largest. The starting material was PBMCs, obtained before any cancer treatment. V usage is TRBV4-1 and J usage is TRBJ2-7; a weak D match, TRBD1 (6 bases). This receptor was identified in a woman aged 40-69 years with stage II squamous cell lung carcinoma. The CDR3, as DNA: TGCGCCAGCAGCCTACAGGACAGCCTCTACGAGCAGTACTTC. Amino acid sequence: CASSLQDSLYEQYF.